In its sample, the clone carrying this T cell receptor beta chain was seen once. The data stem from a study of cytomegalovirus exposure and HLA in healthy donors. In the study overall: An earlier analysis found roughly 100 million unique TCR beta sequences from about 190 million T cells.

The PCR used 60 Vbeta and 13 Jbeta primers. Some clones are missing from TCRdb's copy, which holds only in-frame ones; the method was immunoSEQ multiplex PCR. The repertoire holds 50,000 or so clones, with 82% as singletons. The sequence was obtained from a woman aged 18-29 years in good health and CMV-seronegative. Sample: PBMCs.

CDR3 loop: CASSLEGASGELFF. CDR3 DNA: TGCGCCAGCAGCTTGGAGGGGGCGAGCGGGGAGCTGTTTTTT. The chain carries TRBV5-1 and TRBJ2-2; 7 positions agree with TRBD1. This CDR3 has 14 residues. After removal of 0 bases from V and 7 bases from J, the junction contained 3 bases not matched to a gene. Germline assignment: CDR1 SGHRS and CDR2 YFSETQ.